These T cell receptor beta chains were read from a single sample in a study of shared clonotypes between healthy human individuals. The method was immunoSEQ multiplex PCR; TCRdb's version includes in-frame clones alone and lacks a portion of them. The sample carries a few million clones, approximately 94% recorded once. Sequencing input: naive CD4+ T cells sorted from blood. The receptors come from a man between 18 and 35 years old in good health. Each CDR3 is given without its conserved first and last residue.

j_call,v_call,cdr3_aa
TRBJ1-4,TRBV7-6,ASSIMTGGEKLF
TRBJ2-4,TRBV5-6,ASSSGLAPKNIQY
TRBJ1-5,TRBV6-1,ASRETSQPQH
TRBJ1-6,TRBV9,ASSMDTLNSPLH
TRBJ2-7,TRBV7-2,ASSLGPLNYEQY
TRBJ2-7,TRBV12-5,ASMRDTSYEQY
TRBJ2-4,TRBV19,ASSSGTEPLAKNIQY
TRBJ2-3,TRBV11-2,ASSLAGSPTDTQY
TRBJ1-2,TRBV25-1,ASSEGTGPNYGYT
TRBJ1-1,TRBV6-1,AIRASVNTEAF
TRBJ1-6,TRBV2,ASSEEGGSPLH
TRBJ1-6,TRBV6-1,ASSERAAGKGFTPHNSPLH
TRBJ1-6,TRBV19,ASSMDSLSPLH
TRBJ1-2,TRBV14,ASSQDLRGESGT
TRBJ1-2,TRBV19,ASSPRTGGRGYGYT
TRBJ2-5,TRBV29-1,SVAVPRAETQY
TRBJ2-5,TRBV15,ATSREASGFQETQY
TRBJ2-7,TRBV7-9,ASSLAGREFDEQY
TRBJ1-3,TRBV25-1,ASSYGGDRLTLGNTIY
TRBJ2-5,TRBV2,ASNNRGGETQY
TRBJ2-3,TRBV5-1,ASSLDRGPDTQY
TRBJ2-7,TRBV2,AMGGPYEQY
TRBJ2-3,TRBV11-2,ASSFLASTDTQY
TRBJ1-6,TRBV4-3,ASSQEPGNSPLH
TRBJ2-7,TRBV15,ATSSDGIGEQY
TRBJ2-7,TRBV29-1,SVGLARAYEQY
TRBJ2-7,TRBV6-5,ASSYSDRGVRYEQY
TRBJ2-2,TRBV9,ASQRENTGELF
TRBJ1-2,TRBV7-6,ASSLALEDRGSNYGYT
TRBJ1-6,TRBV27,ASSEGFGNSPLH
TRBJ2-1,TRBV6-1,ASSGTGIANEQF
TRBJ1-2,TRBV6-1,ASNGYT
TRBJ2-2,TRBV29-1,SVGHANTGELF
TRBJ2-2,TRBV12-2,ASRIVDRGLSSNTGELF
TRBJ2-5,TRBV5-4,ASSPRTGTETQY
TRBJ2-2,TRBV6-5,ASSRWQNTGELF
TRBJ2-7,TRBV23-1,ASSLKGEEQY
TRBJ2-7,TRBV6-6,ASSPTSYEQY
TRBJ1-3,TRBV11-2,ASSLGGFSGNTIY
TRBJ1-4,TRBV4-1,ASSQEEPGPPEGEKLF
TRBJ2-7,TRBV1,TLGGSGSRTYEQY
TRBJ2-5,TRBV6-4,ASSDKFGLAGGSGRETQY
TRBJ2-7,TRBV6-1,ASRGTSGGYEQY
TRBJ2-1,TRBV10-3,AISDKGSIVADEQF
TRBJ2-7,TRBV6-5,ASKSRERATEQY
TRBJ2-7,TRBV11-2,ASSLEPGSSYEQY
TRBJ2-1,TRBV7-2,ASSLARQGAQF
TRBJ1-1,TRBV19,ASSIDDRGQIAF
TRBJ2-3,TRBV6-5,ASSYGGTADTQY